This TCR beta chain was sequenced in a study of shared clonotypes between healthy human individuals. Study summary: CD4 naive and memory got three plates each, CD8 naive two, CD8 memory one.

Worth noting for this clone: Its target is not known.

It was into CD45RA+ naive and CD45RA-negative memory subsets that the CD4+ cells were split. Libraries were prepared by immunoSEQ multiplex PCR; TCRdb keeps only in-frame clonotypes and omits some of them. This sample carries approximately 1,000,000 clones, roughly 74% of them seen once, and the ten largest clones take about 0.52%. Study results and caveats: Naive subsets usually exceeded memory subsets in estimated richness. Sampling covered blood only; tissue repertoires likely differ.

V was shortened by 5 bases and J by 5 bases, with 9 bases between the two germline ends. Per the germline V gene, CDR1 is SGHTA and CDR2 is FQGNSA. The CDR3 contains 12 residues. This receptor was obtained from a man younger than 30 in good health. Some clones in this sample may be carry-over from other donors' samples. The specimen sequenced was memory CD4+ T cells from PBMCs. The subset was: CD45RA-negative fraction. The V gene is TRBV7-2, the J gene TRBJ2-5; D tentatively reads TRBD1 or TRBD2 (6 bases each). The CDR3 is CASSPGAETQYF. CDR3 DNA: TGTGCCAGCAGCCCGGGGGCGGAGACCCAGTACTTC.